The TCR beta chain described here comes from a study of OX40 agonist ivuxolimab in advanced cancers. Study background: The patients got ivuxolimab, which is an agonistic anti-OX40 (CD134) antibody. Patients were roughly 83% male with ages about 20 to 79, mean 60.

Points on this clone: Its target is not known.

CDR1 is SGDLS, CDR2 YYNGEE, per germline. CDR3 size: 16 residues. Patients were ineligible given autoimmune disease history or systemic immunosuppression. Study results and limitations: Clonal expansion by week 6 occurred in CD4+ and CD8+ blood T cells (at 0.1 to 3.0 mg/kg).

The method was immunoSEQ multiplex PCR; TCRdb's version includes in-frame clones alone and lacks a portion of them. The table has about 79,000 clones, approximately 88% seen once. The sample consisted of CD4+ or CD8+ T cells sorted from blood, taken in a trial of the OX40 agonist ivuxolimab. The receptor's source is an adult with an advanced solid tumor such as melanoma, head and neck, liver or kidney cancer. This chain joins TRBV9 and TRBJ2-5, with TRBD2 matching 8 bases. The DNA end lines up better with TRBJ2-7; the J call may be wrong. CDR3 bases: TGTGCCAGCAGCCCCCGGGGTAGCGGGACCTCCTACGAGCAGTACTTC. Protein: CASSPRGSGTSYEQYF.